The 25 T cell receptor beta chains below all came from one sample that was sequenced in a study of vaccination and CD4 T cells after COVID-19. These receptors' targets are unknown. Researchers used the Oncomine TCR Beta short-read assay to sequence DNA from cultured CD4+ T cells. TCRdb passed the PCR reads through MiXCR, listing each CDR3 protein once. Of about 13,000 distinct CDR3 sequences detected, 60% to 70% appear once; the ten largest clones hold approximately 10%. Treatment indicated: roughly 10-day PBMC culture with coronavirus spike peptide pools or control peptides (ViraFEST assay). The sample was CD4+ T cells from blood, cultured in vitro. The receptor set was obtained from a human donor who had recovered from COVID-19.

The chain uses TRBV11-3 and TRBJ1-2; no clear D. Trimming removed 5 bases from V and 2 bases from J, with 9 bases in between. There are 13 residues in the CDR3. Germline loops: CDR1 SGHNT, CDR2 YENEEA. CDR3 DNA sequence: TGTGCCAGCAGCCTTGGGCAGAACTATGGCTACACCTTC. Translation: CASSLGQNYGYTF. Supplemented by reference TRBV11-3 and TRBJ1-2, the full variable domain reads EAGVVQSPRYKIIEKKQPVAFWCNPISGHNTLYWYLQNLGQGPELLIRYENEEAVDDSQLPKDRFSAERLKGVDSTLKIQPAELGDSAVYLCASSLGQNYGYTFGSGTRLTVV.

This sequence joins TRBV19 and TRBJ2-3; the D is unclear. Germline CDR1 reads LNHDA; CDR2 reads SQIVND (reference sequence). With 6 bases removed from V and 5 bases from J, the gap between germline ends came to 15 bases. CDR3 length: 14 residues. This chain's CDR3 is CASSNVLFRDTQYF. The CDR3 nucleotides are TGTGCCAGTAGCAACGTCCTCTTCCGAGATACGCAGTATTTT.

This chain connects TRBV20-1 to TRBJ2-3; D perhaps matches TRBD2 (6 bases). The CDR3 is 15 amino acids. Germline-derived CDR1 and CDR2 are DFQATT and SNEGSKA (reference sequence). V was trimmed by 5 bases and J by 0 bases, leaving 15 bases between them. CDR3 DNA sequence: TGCAGTGCTCGCGGAGGGATAGGAAGCACAGATACGCAGTATTTT. Encoded protein: CSARGGIGSTDTQYF.

J is TRBJ1-2 and V is TRBV5-3, with TRBD1 as a possible D gene (5 bases). TRBV5-3 is an ORF; its function is uncertain. V was trimmed by 4 bases and J by 0 bases, leaving 10 bases between them. This CDR3 comprises 14 residues. The CDR3 sequence is CARSRDLANYGYTF. For the CDR3, the DNA is TGTGCCAGAAGCCGGGACCTCGCTAACTATGGCTACACCTTC.

This clonotype occurred once. This sequence joins TRBV2 and TRBJ2-7; 8 bases agree with TRBD2. CDR3 size: 14 residues. CDR1 and CDR2 (germline): SNHLY, FYNNEI. After removal of 8 bases from V and 4 bases from J, the junction contained 10 bases not matched to a gene. The CDR3 here is CASGPSGSKYEQYF. As DNA, the CDR3 is TGTGCCAGCGGCCCGAGCGGGAGTAAATACGAGCAGTACTTC.

This clonotype was detected once. The V call is TRBV7-2, the J call TRBJ2-3; D not resolved. This CDR3 region has 12 residues. The V and J ends lost 6 bases and 4 bases respectively, with 8 bases between them. Germline V gene lookup returns CDR1 SGHTA and CDR2 FQGNSA. The CDR3 loop is CASSWVADTQYF. As DNA, the CDR3 is TGTGCCAGCAGTTGGGTGGCAGATACGCAGTATTTT.

The rearrangement uses TRBV7-9 and TRBJ2-1; 10 bases are shared with TRBD2. The CDR3 is 16 residues long. Germline V gives CDR1 SEHNR, CDR2 FQNEAQ (reference sequence). V was clipped by 0 bases and J by 4 bases; unmatched bases: 3. CDR3: CASSLASGGFYNEQFF. The CDR3 DNA is TGTGCCAGCAGCTTAGCTAGCGGGGGGTTTTACAATGAGCAGTTCTTC.

This chain connects TRBV24-1 to TRBJ2-2; D gene ambiguous. Per the germline V gene, CDR1 is KGHDR and CDR2 is SFDVKD. CDR3 length equals 13 residues. Trimming took 5 bases from V and 10 from J, leaving 13 bases between them. CDR3 amino acids: CATSGGRSKELFF. The CDR3 coding sequence is TGTGCCACCAGTGGCGGCCGCTCCAAGGAGCTGTTTTTT.

This clonotype is categorized as medium-sized. V usage is TRBV19 and J usage is TRBJ1-1; 11 nucleotides align to TRBD1. Germline V lookup: CDR1 LNHDA, CDR2 SQIVND (reference sequence). V shed 5 bases, J shed 3 bases, and the junction held 11 bases outside the gene matches. The CDR3 is 17 residues long. CDR3 DNA sequence: TGTGCCAGTAGTGTTTCTCTAGGACAGGGGGCGTACACTGAAGCTTTCTTT. Protein product: CASSVSLGQGAYTEAFF.

V gene TRBV4-1 combines with J gene TRBJ1-6; 8 bases are a match to TRBD1. V was clipped by 0 bases and J by 8 bases; unmatched bases: 3. This CDR3 is 15 amino acids long. Germline CDR1 MGHRA, CDR2 YSYEKL. The CDR3 DNA sequence: TGCGCCAGCAGCCAAGAGGTGACAGGGGATTCACCCCTCCACTTT. Its translation is CASSQEVTGDSPLHF.

A single count supports this clonotype. The chain carries TRBV30 and TRBJ2-1; 8 positions agree with TRBD1. The length of the CDR3 is 13 residues. Looked up from germline, CDR1 is GTSNPN and CDR2 is SVGIG (reference sequence). V gave up 4 bases and J gave up 9 bases; unmatched junction bases: 8. This CDR3 is CAWTGGAIGEQFF. CDR3 coding DNA: TGTGCCTGGACAGGGGGCGCGATTGGTGAGCAGTTCTTC. Using reference TRBV30 and TRBJ2-1 for the parts outside the CDR3, the full variable domain is SQTIHQWPATLVQPVGSPLSLECTVEGTSNPNLYWYRQAAGRGLQLLFYSVGIGQISSEVPQNLSASRPQDRQFILSSKKLLLSDSGFYLCAWTGGAIGEQFFGPGTRLTVL.

The chain employs TRBV7-2 and TRBJ2-2; D perhaps matches TRBD1 (5 bases). V was cut by 1 base and J by 4 bases, with 10 bases left in between. The CDR3 has 15 amino acids. Germline V gene lookup returns CDR1 SGHTA and CDR2 FQGNSA. CDR3 bases: TGTGCCAGCAGCTTAGGGGGCTACGCCACCGGGGAGCTGTTTTTT. Its translation: CASSLGGYATGELFF.

This rearrangement joins TRBV6-2 or TRBV6-3 to TRBJ2-7; 12 bases align to TRBD1. The V gene end was trimmed by 6 bases and the J gene end by 7 bases; junction bases not matched to a gene: 10. This CDR3 comprises 15 residues. Per the germline V gene, CDR1 is MNHEY and CDR2 is SVGEGT. The CDR3 DNA reads as TGTGCCAGCAGCGATCCGGGACAGGGGGCGGGAGAGCAGTACTTC. Translating gives CASSDPGQGAGEQYF.

This chain uses TRBV4-2 with TRBJ2-7; no clear D. This CDR3 has 16 amino acids. V lost 0 bases and J lost 0, with 12 bases in between. Germline V gene sequence: CDR1 LGHNA, CDR2 YNFKEQ. The CDR3 reads CASSQDVRRSSYEQYF. The CDR3 DNA follows: TGTGCCAGCAGCCAAGATGTGCGGCGGAGCTCCTACGAGCAGTACTTC.

The chain has TRBV19 and TRBJ2-7; a weak D match, TRBD2 (6 bases). This CDR3 has 13 amino acids. Germline V gene sequence: CDR1 LNHDA, CDR2 SQIVND (reference sequence). The ends were cut back, 5 bases at V and 5 bases at J, with 13 bases in the middle. The CDR3 sequence is CASSQGRGNEQYF. In nucleotides, the CDR3 is TGTGCCAGTAGTCAGGGACGGGGGAACGAGCAGTACTTC.

The sample holds one count of this clonotype. V usage is TRBV20-1 and J usage is TRBJ1-6, with D tentatively TRBD1 (6 bases). CDR3 length: 15 amino acids. Germline V gene data show CDR1 as DFQATT and CDR2 as SNEGSKA (reference sequence). V was shortened by 1 base and J by 8 bases, with 15 bases between the two germline ends. This CDR3 reads CSARVSGGGYSPLHF. CDR3 sequence (DNA): TGCAGTGCTAGAGTATCCGGGGGCGGGTATTCACCCCTCCACTTT.

The rearrangement links TRBV7-2 to TRBJ2-1; 8 bases agree with TRBD2. The CDR3 covers 14 residues. Germline V lookup: CDR1 SGHTA, CDR2 FQGNSA. V lost 6 bases to trimming and J lost 8 bases; unmatched junction nucleotides: 9. The DNA for the CDR3 is TGTGCCAGCAGTCTCGGGGGGGCGCCAGATGAGCAGTTCTTC. Its translation: CASSLGGAPDEQFF.

The gene calls are TRBV20-1 and TRBJ1-1; no clear D gene. Germline V lookup: CDR1 DFQATT, CDR2 SNEGSKA (reference sequence). The CDR3 covers 15 residues. V lost 6 bases to trimming and J lost 1 base, with 18 bases between them. The CDR3 loop reads CSARPGSAQNTEAFF. The CDR3 DNA reads as TGCAGTGCGAGACCCGGGTCAGCTCAGAACACTGAAGCTTTCTTT.

The chain combines TRBV14 with TRBJ2-5; the match to TRBD2 covers 10 bases. V lost 0 bases and J lost 3; bases outside the gene matches: 4. In germline, CDR1 is SGHDN, CDR2 FVKESK. This CDR3 is built from 16 residues. Written as DNA, the CDR3 is TGTGCCAGCAGCCAAGATCTAGCGGGGGCCGAAGAGACCCAGTACTTC. Its translation is CASSQDLAGAEETQYF.

The chain combines TRBV5-8 with TRBJ2-7; 10 bases map to TRBD1. V was clipped by 2 bases and J by 7 bases; unmatched bases: 12. The CDR3 sequence is 16 residues long. The V gene's germline CDR1 is SGHTS and CDR2 YDEGEE. CDR3 protein: CASSFSLGQGNWEQYF. The CDR3 bases are TGTGCCAGCAGCTTCTCTTTGGGACAGGGGAATTGGGAGCAGTACTTC.

The V gene is TRBV20-1, the J gene TRBJ2-1; 10 bases are shared with TRBD2. V lost 6 bases, J lost 7 bases, and 12 bases stayed unmatched. The CDR3 is 15 amino acids. Germline CDR1 DFQATT, CDR2 SNEGSKA (reference sequence). The CDR3 sequence: CSASAPAGGLNEQFF. CDR3 coding DNA: TGCAGTGCCTCAGCCCCAGCGGGGGGGCTAAATGAGCAGTTCTTC.

The J gene is TRBJ1-5, the V gene TRBV6-1; D is ambiguous. The CDR3 consists of 13 residues. V dropped 5 bases and J dropped 7 bases, with 12 bases sitting between them. The V gene's germline CDR1 is MNHNS and CDR2 SASEGT. CDR3 nucleotides: TGTGCCAGCAGTCCAGGCGGGAGCCAGCCCCAGCATTTT. As protein: CASSPGGSQPQHF.

The sample holds one count of this clonotype. V gene TRBV11-3 combines with J gene TRBJ2-2, with D perhaps matching TRBD1 (6 bases). Trimming removed 5 bases from V and 4 bases from J, with 14 bases in between. Germline V CDR1 and CDR2: SGHNT, YENEEA. The length of the CDR3 is 15 residues. The CDR3 sequence is CASSHRDKGTGELFF. As DNA, the CDR3 is TGTGCCAGCAGCCACCGGGACAAAGGCACCGGGGAGCTGTTTTTT.

In this sample, this clonotype turned up a few times. The rearrangement joins TRBV27 to TRBJ2-5; the D gene could be TRBD1 or TRBD2 (5 bases each). The germline V gene encodes CDR1 MNHEY and CDR2 SMNVEV (reference sequence). The CDR3 extends over 16 amino acids. Trimming shortened V by 5 bases and J by 1 base, and 17 bases separated the two germline ends. CDR3 in amino acids: CASSPLRIGTQETQYF. The CDR3 nucleotides are TGTGCCAGCAGTCCCCTTCGGATAGGGACCCAAGAGACCCAGTACTTC.

This clonotype came up a few times. CDR3 sequence: CSAQIAGGWYF. For the CDR3, the DNA is TGCAGTGCTCAGATAGCGGGGGGGTGGTATTTT. This rearrangement joins TRBV20-1 to TRBJ2-3; TRBD2 matches 11 bases. Germline lookup yields CDR1 DFQATT and CDR2 SNEGSKA (reference sequence). This CDR3 has 11 amino acids. V shed 5 bases, J shed 14 bases, and the junction held 6 bases outside the gene matches.